The T cell receptor beta chain described here comes from a study of shared clonotypes between healthy human individuals. Here immunoSEQ multiplex PCR was the method, and the copy in TCRdb shows in-frame clones only, minus some. The sample consists of 600,000 to 800,000 clones, approximately 77% of them appearing once. Donation came from healthy HIV-negative adults that had no recent acute infections or vaccinations. The V gene's germline CDR1 is MDHEN and CDR2 SYDVKM. V shed 3 bases, J shed 12 bases, and the junction held 8 bases outside the gene matches. The CDR3 is 15 residues long. The chain is built from TRBV28 and TRBJ2-1; TRBD2 aligns across 13 bases. Sequencing was carried out using memory CD4+ T cells sorted from blood. Subset described: CD45RA-negative fraction. The receptor's source is a woman aged 25 to 39 in good health. The CDR3 nucleotides are TGTGCCAGCAGTTTTGGTGGGACTAGCGGGACTGGGCAGTTCTTC. It translates to CASSFGGTSGTGQFF.